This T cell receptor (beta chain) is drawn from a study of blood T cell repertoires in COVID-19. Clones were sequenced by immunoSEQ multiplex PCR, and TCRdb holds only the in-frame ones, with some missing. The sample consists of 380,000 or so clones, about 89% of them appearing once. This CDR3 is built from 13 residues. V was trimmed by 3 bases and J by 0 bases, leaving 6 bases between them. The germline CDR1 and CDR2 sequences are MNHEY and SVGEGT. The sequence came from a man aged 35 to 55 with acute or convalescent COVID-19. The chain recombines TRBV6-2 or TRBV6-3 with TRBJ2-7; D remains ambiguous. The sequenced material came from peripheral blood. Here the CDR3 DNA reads TGTGCCAGCAGTTATACAGTCTCCTACGAGCAGTACTTC. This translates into CASSYTVSYEQYF.